Following are 5 T cell receptor beta chains from one sample sequenced in a study of T-cell reconstitution after alpha-beta-depleted transplantation in children. Preparation of the TCRbeta library used unique molecular identifiers. One entry per CDR3 protein results from TCRdb running MiXCR on the PCR reads. The data show 600,000 or so distinct CDR3 sequences, 20% to 25% seen once. This sample comprised PBMCs, mostly from graft donor cells, obtained 360 days after TCRalphabeta/CD19-depleted stem cell transplant. Receptors were obtained from a boy less than two years old who had a stem cell transplant for acute myeloid leukemia, so the T cells may come from the graft donor.

This clonotype was seen many times. This chain connects TRBV12-3 or TRBV12-4 to TRBJ1-2, with a weak D call TRBD1 (6 bases). The V and J ends lost 6 bases and 8 bases respectively, with 22 bases between them. There are 15 residues in the CDR3. The chain's CDR3 is CASSPFPNTQGGYTF. Written as DNA, the CDR3 is TGTGCCAGCAGCCCTTTCCCAAACACCCAGGGGGGCTACACCTTC.

J is TRBJ1-5 and V is TRBV12-3 or TRBV12-4; D is unclear. The CDR3 has 14 amino acids. Trimming cost V 3 bases and J 4 bases, with 10 bases left between them. In DNA, the CDR3 is TGTGCCAGCAGTTTTAAGTCGGAGAATCAGCCCCAGCATTTT. It specifies CASSFKSENQPQHF.

The sample holds many counts of this clonotype. This sequence joins TRBV6-6 and TRBJ1-5; weak D call: TRBD1 (6 bases). The CDR3 length is 13 residues. Germline-derived CDR1 and CDR2 are MNHNY and SVGAGI (reference sequence). The V gene lost 7 bases and the J gene lost 5 bases, with 12 bases spanning the gap. The CDR3 loop is CASTLDRYQPQHF. The CDR3 region has the DNA TGTGCCAGCACCCTTGACAGGTATCAGCCCCAGCATTTT.

The table lists this clonotype with a few counts. The V call is TRBV6-6, the J call TRBJ1-1; D perhaps matches TRBD1 (5 bases). The V gene's germline CDR1 is MNHNY and CDR2 SVGAGI (reference sequence). V was clipped by 6 bases and J by 1 base, with 9 bases between them. CDR3 length: 13 amino acids. The CDR3 is CASRTGQNTEAFF. DNA of the CDR3: TGTGCCAGCAGAACTGGACAGAACACTGAAGCTTTCTTT.

This clonotype has more than one count but fewer than ten. J is TRBJ2-1 and V is TRBV20-1; D unclear. V was pared by 0 bases and J by 8 bases, with 5 bases between. CDR3 length: 11 residues. Germline-derived CDR1 and CDR2 are DFQATT and SNEGSKA (reference sequence). CDR3 sequence (DNA): TGCAGTGCTAGAGATCTTGATGAGCAGTTCTTC. Its protein product is CSARDLDEQFF.